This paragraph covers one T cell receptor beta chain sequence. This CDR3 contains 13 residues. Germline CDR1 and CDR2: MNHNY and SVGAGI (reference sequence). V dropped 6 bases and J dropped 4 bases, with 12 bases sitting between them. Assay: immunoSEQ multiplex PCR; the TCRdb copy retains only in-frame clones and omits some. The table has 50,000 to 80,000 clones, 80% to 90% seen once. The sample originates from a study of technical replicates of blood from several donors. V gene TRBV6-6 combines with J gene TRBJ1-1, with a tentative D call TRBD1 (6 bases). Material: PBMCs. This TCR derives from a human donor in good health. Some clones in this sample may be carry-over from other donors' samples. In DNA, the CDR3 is TGTGCCAGCAGGGACAGTCACGCCACTGAAGCTTTCTTT. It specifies CASRDSHATEAFF.